Listed below are T cell receptor beta chains from one sample, sequenced in a study of blood T cell repertoires in COVID-19. The method was immunoSEQ multiplex PCR; TCRdb's version includes in-frame clones alone and lacks a portion of them. Found here are about 200,000 clones, around 85% of them singletons; the top ten hold around 20%. Input material: PBMCs or T cells enriched from blood (not recorded which). These receptors all come from a man in his forties who had recovered from COVID-19. Each CDR3 is given with its conserved first and last residue. The D gene is left open where the match is weak. A clone size is listed for some rows: how often the clone was seen (once, few, many), or a class if it is expanded.

CDR3nt: TGTGCCTGGTCTAGGACTAGTAGCAATCAGCCCCAGCATTTT
CDR3aa: CAWSRTSSNQPQHF
d_gene: NA
len: 14
v_gene: TRBV30
j_gene: TRBJ1-5
abundance: NA

CDR3nt: TGTGCCAGCAGTTTCCCGGGACTAGCGGGAGTGGGTGAGCAGTTCTTC
CDR3aa: CASSFPGLAGVGEQFF
d_gene: TRBD2
len: 16
v_gene: TRBV27
j_gene: TRBJ2-1
abundance: NA

CDR3nt: TGTGCCAGCAGTCCGCCGGGACACAATGGCTACACCTTC
CDR3aa: CASSPPGHNGYTF
d_gene: NA
len: 13
v_gene: TRBV28
j_gene: TRBJ1-2
abundance: NA

CDR3nt: TGTGCCAGCAGCAAGGGGGTTTACGATATCTTTAGAGAGCAGTACTTC
CDR3aa: CASSKGVYDIFREQYF
d_gene: NA
len: 16
v_gene: TRBV13
j_gene: TRBJ2-7
abundance: NA

CDR3nt: TGTGCCAGCAGCGGGCCGGGGGGCTCAGCTGAAGCTTTCTTT
CDR3aa: CASSGPGGSAEAFF
d_gene: NA
len: 14
v_gene: TRBV5-4
j_gene: TRBJ1-1
abundance: NA

CDR3nt: TGTGCCAGCAGTTTCGGTGGGGAGAACTATGGCTACACCTTC
CDR3aa: CASSFGGENYGYTF
d_gene: NA
len: 14
v_gene: TRBV28
j_gene: TRBJ1-2
abundance: NA

CDR3nt: TGTGCCACCGACGGGGGGAACACTGAAGCTTTCTTT
CDR3aa: CATDGGNTEAFF
d_gene: NA
len: 12
v_gene: TRBV19
j_gene: TRBJ1-1
abundance: once

CDR3nt: TGTGCCTACCAATCGGACAGGGGGGATTCACCCCTCCACTTT
CDR3aa: CAYQSDRGDSPLHF
d_gene: TRBD1
len: 14
v_gene: TRBV30
j_gene: TRBJ1-6
abundance: NA

CDR3nt: TGTGCCAGCAGCCAGGGGGGACGGATGAACACTGAAGCTTTCTTT
CDR3aa: CASSQGGRMNTEAFF
d_gene: NA
len: 15
v_gene: TRBV4-2
j_gene: TRBJ1-1
abundance: few

CDR3nt: TGTGCCACCGAGCGGGAGGGCTTGAGTAATGAGCAGTTCTTC
CDR3aa: CATEREGLSNEQFF
d_gene: TRBD2
len: 14
v_gene: TRBV15
j_gene: TRBJ2-1
abundance: NA

CDR3nt: TGTGCCAGCAGCCCTAGCGGGAGACCCTACGAGCAGTACTTC
CDR3aa: CASSPSGRPYEQYF
d_gene: TRBD2
len: 14
v_gene: TRBV9
j_gene: TRBJ2-7
abundance: NA

CDR3nt: TGTGCCAGTAGTATAGGTCGACAGCACCCTAGCACAGATACGCAGTATTTT
CDR3aa: CASSIGRQHPSTDTQYF
d_gene: NA
len: 17
v_gene: TRBV19
j_gene: TRBJ2-3
abundance: NA

CDR3nt: TGTGCCAGCAGCTTTCCTAGCGGGAGGGCCGCGGGTAATGAGCAGTTCTTC
CDR3aa: CASSFPSGRAAGNEQFF
d_gene: TRBD2
len: 17
v_gene: TRBV5-5
j_gene: TRBJ2-1
abundance: NA

CDR3nt: TGTGCCAGCAGTCCCATATGGGCGGGCTATGGCTACACCTTC
CDR3aa: CASSPIWAGYGYTF
d_gene: NA
len: 14
v_gene: TRBV6-5
j_gene: TRBJ1-2
abundance: NA

CDR3nt: TGTGCCAGCAGCCCTCCTAACTATGGCTACACCTTC
CDR3aa: CASSPPNYGYTF
d_gene: NA
len: 12
v_gene: TRBV12-3/TRBV12-4
j_gene: TRBJ1-2
abundance: NA

CDR3nt: TGTGCCAGCAGCTTGCGGAGAGGGACAGGGCGCAATCAGCCCCAGCATTTT
CDR3aa: CASSLRRGTGRNQPQHF
d_gene: TRBD1
len: 17
v_gene: TRBV5-6
j_gene: TRBJ1-5
abundance: NA

CDR3nt: TGTGCCAGCAGTGAAGGGACTAGCTTGGCCCTCTACGAGCAGTACTTC
CDR3aa: CASSEGTSLALYEQYF
d_gene: TRBD2
len: 16
v_gene: TRBV6-1
j_gene: TRBJ2-7
abundance: NA

CDR3nt: TGTGCCAGCAGCTCCTCGGACAGGGGAGACTATGGCTACACCTTC
CDR3aa: CASSSSDRGDYGYTF
d_gene: TRBD1
len: 15
v_gene: TRBV13
j_gene: TRBJ1-2
abundance: NA

CDR3nt: TGTGCCAGTAGTACGTTCGGGGGGAAAAACATTCAGTACTTC
CDR3aa: CASSTFGGKNIQYF
d_gene: TRBD2
len: 14
v_gene: TRBV19
j_gene: TRBJ2-4
abundance: NA

CDR3nt: TGTGCCAGCAGCCAAGGGGCCGAGGAGCTGTTTTTT
CDR3aa: CASSQGAEELFF
d_gene: NA
len: 12
v_gene: TRBV4-2
j_gene: TRBJ2-2
abundance: few

CDR3nt: TGTGCCAGCAGTACTAGCGGGAGTGGAGATACGCAGTATTTT
CDR3aa: CASSTSGSGDTQYF
d_gene: TRBD2
len: 14
v_gene: TRBV6-5
j_gene: TRBJ2-3
abundance: few

CDR3nt: TGTGCCAGCAGTGAAGGGGCGGGAGGGCTGAACGAGCAGTACTTC
CDR3aa: CASSEGAGGLNEQYF
d_gene: TRBD2
len: 15
v_gene: TRBV2
j_gene: TRBJ2-7
abundance: NA

CDR3nt: TGTGCCAGCAGCCCGGACATCGTCTACGAGCAGTACTTC
CDR3aa: CASSPDIVYEQYF
d_gene: NA
len: 13
v_gene: TRBV6-2/TRBV6-3
j_gene: TRBJ2-7
abundance: NA

CDR3nt: TGTGCCAGCAGCTTTGGGCAGCTGAACACTGAAGCTTTCTTT
CDR3aa: CASSFGQLNTEAFF
d_gene: NA
len: 14
v_gene: TRBV7-8
j_gene: TRBJ1-1
abundance: NA

CDR3nt: TGCAGCGTTGATAAAGGGGGCGACTACGAGCAGTACTTC
CDR3aa: CSVDKGGDYEQYF
d_gene: TRBD1
len: 13
v_gene: TRBV29-1
j_gene: TRBJ2-7
abundance: NA

CDR3nt: TGTGCCAGCAGCTTAACGGACAGGGGTCAAGAGACCCAGTACTTC
CDR3aa: CASSLTDRGQETQYF
d_gene: TRBD1
len: 15
v_gene: TRBV7-3
j_gene: TRBJ2-5
abundance: NA

CDR3nt: TGTGCCAGCAGTTTATCTGGGGAGGGTCTCTCTGGAAACACCATATATTTT
CDR3aa: CASSLSGEGLSGNTIYF
d_gene: NA
len: 17
v_gene: TRBV28
j_gene: TRBJ1-3
abundance: NA

CDR3nt: TGTGCCAGCAGCGACCGGGACATTAGCAATCAGCCCCAGCATTTT
CDR3aa: CASSDRDISNQPQHF
d_gene: NA
len: 15
v_gene: TRBV6-4
j_gene: TRBJ1-5
abundance: NA